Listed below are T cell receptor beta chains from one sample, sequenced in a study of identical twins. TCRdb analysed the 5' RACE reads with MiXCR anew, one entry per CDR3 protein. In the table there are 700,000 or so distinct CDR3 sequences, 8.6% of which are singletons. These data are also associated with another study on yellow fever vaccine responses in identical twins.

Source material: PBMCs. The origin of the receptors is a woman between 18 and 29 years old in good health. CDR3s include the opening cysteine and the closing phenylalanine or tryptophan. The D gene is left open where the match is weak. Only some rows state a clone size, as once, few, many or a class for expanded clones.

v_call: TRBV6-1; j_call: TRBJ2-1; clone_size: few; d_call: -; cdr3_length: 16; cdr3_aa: CASRSLRGAYINEQFF; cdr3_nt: TGTGCCAGCAGATCCCTTCGGGGGGCGTATATCAATGAGCAGTTCTTC
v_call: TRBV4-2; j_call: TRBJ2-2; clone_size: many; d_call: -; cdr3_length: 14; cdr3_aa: CASSQSPPVPELFF; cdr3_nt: TGTGCCAGCAGCCAATCCCCCCCGGTTCCGGAGCTGTTTTTT
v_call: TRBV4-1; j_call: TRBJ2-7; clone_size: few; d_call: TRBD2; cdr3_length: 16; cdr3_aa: CASSQPWRGDSYEQYF; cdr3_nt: TGCGCCAGCAGCCAACCCTGGCGGGGGGATTCCTACGAGCAGTACTTC
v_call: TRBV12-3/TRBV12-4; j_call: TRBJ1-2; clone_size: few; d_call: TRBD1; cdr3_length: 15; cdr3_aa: CASSLRQGGNYGYTF; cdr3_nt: TGTGCCAGCAGTTTAAGACAGGGTGGCAACTATGGCTACACCTTC
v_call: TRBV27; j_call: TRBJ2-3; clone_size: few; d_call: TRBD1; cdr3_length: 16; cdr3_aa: CASSSITPTGADTQYF; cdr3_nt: TGTGCCAGCAGTTCAATTACCCCGACAGGGGCAGATACGCAGTATTTT
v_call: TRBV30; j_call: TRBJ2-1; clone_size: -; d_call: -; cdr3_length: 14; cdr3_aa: CAWSVRGGGHEQFF; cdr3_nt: TGTGCCTGGAGTGTACGTGGAGGGGGCCATGAGCAGTTCTTC
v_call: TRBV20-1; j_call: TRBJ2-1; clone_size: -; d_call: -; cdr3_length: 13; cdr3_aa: CSEGRTGQREQFF; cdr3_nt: TGCAGTGAGGGGAGGACAGGACAACGTGAGCAGTTCTTC
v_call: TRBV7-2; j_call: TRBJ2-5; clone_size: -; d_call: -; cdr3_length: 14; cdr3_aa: CASRLDAIRETQYF; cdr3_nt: TGTGCCAGCAGGCTAGATGCCATTCGAGAGACCCAGTACTTC
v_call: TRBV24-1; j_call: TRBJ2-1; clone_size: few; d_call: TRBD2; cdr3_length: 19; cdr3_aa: CATSARGLAGRSAYNEQFF; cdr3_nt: TGTGCCACCAGTGCAAGGGGACTAGCGGGACGGTCGGCCTACAATGAGCAGTTCTTC
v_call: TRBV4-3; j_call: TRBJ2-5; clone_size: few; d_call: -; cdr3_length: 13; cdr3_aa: CASSQTIGGTQYF; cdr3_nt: TGCGCCAGCAGCCAAACTATTGGGGGAACCCAGTACTTC
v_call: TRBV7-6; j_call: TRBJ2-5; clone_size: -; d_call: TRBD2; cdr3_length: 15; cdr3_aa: CASRFNSGSGETQYF; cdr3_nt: TGTGCCAGCAGGTTCAATAGCGGGAGCGGGGAGACCCAGTACTTC
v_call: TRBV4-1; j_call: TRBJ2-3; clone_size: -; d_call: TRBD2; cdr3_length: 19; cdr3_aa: CASSHSTGTSGSLTDTQYF; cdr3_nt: TGCGCCAGCAGCCACTCCACCGGGACTAGCGGGAGCTTGACAGATACGCAGTATTTT
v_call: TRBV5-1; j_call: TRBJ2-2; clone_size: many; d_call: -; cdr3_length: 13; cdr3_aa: CASSTQSLGELFF; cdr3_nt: TGCGCCAGCAGCACCCAGAGCCTCGGGGAGCTGTTTTTT
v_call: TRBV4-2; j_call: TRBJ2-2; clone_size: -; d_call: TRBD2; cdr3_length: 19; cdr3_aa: CASSQDPHTSGAGTGELFF; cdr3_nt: TGTGCCAGCAGCCAAGATCCCCATACTAGCGGGGCGGGGACCGGGGAGCTGTTTTTT
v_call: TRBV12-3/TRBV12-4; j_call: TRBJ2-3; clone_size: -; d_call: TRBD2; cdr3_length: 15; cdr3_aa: CASTGGRLSTDTQYF; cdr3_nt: TGTGCCAGCACGGGAGGGAGGTTAAGCACAGATACGCAGTATTTT
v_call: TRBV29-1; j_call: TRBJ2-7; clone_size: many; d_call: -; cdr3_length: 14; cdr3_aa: CSGRGGLTGSEQYF; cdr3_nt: TGCAGCGGCCGGGGAGGTCTTACCGGGAGCGAGCAGTACTTC
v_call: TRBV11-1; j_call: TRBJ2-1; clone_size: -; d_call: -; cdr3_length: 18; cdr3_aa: CASSLFGGHGSPYNEQFF; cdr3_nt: TGTGCCAGCAGCTTATTTGGGGGGCATGGGTCGCCGTACAATGAGCAGTTCTTC
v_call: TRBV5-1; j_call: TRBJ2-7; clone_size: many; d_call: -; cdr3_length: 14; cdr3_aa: CASSLATSQDEQYF; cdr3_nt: TGCGCCAGCAGCTTGGCCACCTCCCAGGACGAGCAGTACTTC
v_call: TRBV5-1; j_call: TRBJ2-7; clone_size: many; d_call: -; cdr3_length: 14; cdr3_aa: CASSYTGTPYEQYF; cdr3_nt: TGCGCCAGCAGCTATACAGGGACCCCCTACGAGCAGTACTTC
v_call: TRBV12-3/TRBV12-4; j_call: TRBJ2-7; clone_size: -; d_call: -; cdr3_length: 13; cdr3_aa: CASTKGVAYEQYF; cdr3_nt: TGTGCCAGCACTAAGGGAGTAGCCTACGAGCAGTACTTC